This T cell receptor beta chain was profiled in a study of T-cell reconstitution after alpha-beta-depleted transplantation in children. General observations from the study: There were some patients whose high TCRbeta diversity at day 60 came from surviving recipient T cells and thymic progenitors. Several hundred expanded graft clones reportedly gave rise to the alpha-beta T cells present about two months after transplant. Newly produced T cells mostly provided counts and TCRbeta diversity after one year, as hyperexpanded clones declined.

This clonotype was detected many times. Its antigen is as yet unknown. Unique molecular identifiers tagged the TCRbeta library. In TCRdb, the PCR reads were re-called with MiXCR into one record per CDR3 protein. The sample lists about 830,000 distinct CDR3 sequences, about 15% occurring once. The CDR3 is 15 amino acids. Per germline, CDR1 SQVTM and CDR2 ANQGSEA. V was clipped by 6 bases and J by 4 bases; unmatched bases: 12. Sample: PBMCs, mostly from graft donor cells, taken 360 days after TCRalphabeta/CD19-depleted stem cell transplant. The chain has TRBV29-1 and TRBJ2-7; 10 bases are shared with TRBD1. The receptor was derived from a male patient aged 5 to 17 who had a stem cell transplant for acute lymphoblastic leukemia, so the T cells may come from the graft donor. CDR3 protein: CSVQPGTGDPYEQYF. DNA of the CDR3: TGCAGCGTCCAACCCGGGACAGGGGACCCTTACGAGCAGTACTTC.